This TCR beta chain was captured by sequencing in a study of vaccination and CD4 T cells after COVID-19. Looking at the study overall: Overlapping spike peptides of SARS-CoV-2, HCoV-NL63, HCoV-OC43 and HCoV-229E stimulated the cells.

Treatment noted: roughly 10-day PBMC culture with coronavirus spike peptide pools or control peptides (ViraFEST assay). Sequencing of DNA taken from cultured CD4+ T cells relied on the Oncomine TCR Beta short-read assay. MiXCR, run by TCRdb on the PCR reads, gives a single entry per CDR3 protein. The data show roughly 20,000 distinct CDR3 sequences, about 38% seen once. Per the germline V gene, CDR1 is MDHEN and CDR2 is SYDVKM. The CDR3 consists of 15 residues. The V end lost 5 bases, the J end lost 6 bases, and 17 bases lay between the germline ends. Concerning this clonotype: Its antigen is still unknown.

The source of this sequence is a human donor who had recovered from COVID-19. The material was CD4+ T cells from blood, cultured in vitro, obtained before SARS-CoV-2 vaccination. This chain links TRBV28 with TRBJ2-1, with D uncertain. CDR3 nucleotide sequence: TGTGCCAGCAGTCCACCTTTCCACCTCCTCAATGAGCAGTTCTTC. Encoded protein: CASSPPFHLLNEQFF.